The 16 T cell receptor beta chains listed next were all sequenced from one sample in a study of T cell repertoires in cytomegalovirus infection. In TCRdb, the reads were re-called with MiXCR into one record per CDR3 protein. In the table there are over 150,000 distinct CDR3 sequences, about 18% of which are singletons. Sequencing was carried out using CD8+ T cells from PBMCs. The receptors come from a human donor in good health (CMV status not recorded). Some clones in this sample may be carry-over from other donors' samples.

The CDR3 DNA sequence: TGTGCCAGCAGTGAATGGGGGGACCCGGACGAGCAGTACTTC. Protein product: CASSEWGDPDEQYF. The chain uses TRBV25-1 and TRBJ2-7, with D possibly TRBD2 on 6 matching bases. Germline CDR1 MGHDK, CDR2 SYGVNS. The CDR3 totals 14 residues. V lost 1 base to trimming and J lost 5 bases, with 12 bases between them.

The chain carries TRBV6-6 and TRBJ2-1, with TRBD1 identical over 8 bases. Germline CDR1 MNHNY, CDR2 SVGAGI (reference sequence). The junction had 12 bases not matched to a gene; V was cut back by 8 bases and J by 3 bases. This CDR3 has 16 residues. In DNA, the CDR3 is TGTGCCAGCCGACAAAACCGACAGGGGAACTACAATGAGCAGTTCTTC. Encoded protein: CASRQNRQGNYNEQFF.

This rearrangement joins TRBV9 to TRBJ2-7; 8 nucleotides align to TRBD1. Germline V lookup: CDR1 SGDLS, CDR2 YYNGEE. The CDR3 runs 14 residues. The J segment lost 5 bases and the V segment lost 4 bases, leaving 8 bases of the junction unmatched. CDR3 residues: CASSPGQGKDEQYF. DNA for the CDR3: TGTGCCAGCAGCCCCGGACAGGGCAAGGACGAGCAGTACTTC.

This clonotype has only a few counts. The chain links TRBV7-3 to TRBJ2-7; either TRBD1 or TRBD2 may supply D (6 bases each). Looked up from germline, CDR1 is SGHTA and CDR2 is FQGTGA. The CDR3 consists of 15 residues. V lost 0 bases and J 3 bases, leaving 12 bases between the germline ends. The CDR3, as DNA: TGTGCCAGCAGCTTAACCGGAGGGGGAATCTACGAGCAGTACTTC. It codes for CASSLTGGGIYEQYF.

The rearrangement links TRBV5-5 to TRBJ2-3; D is uncertain. This CDR3 spans 13 amino acids. Trimming stripped 1 base from V and 5 bases from J, with 8 bases between. Germline V CDR1 and CDR2: SGHKS, YYEKEE (reference sequence). This CDR3 reads CASSLMRGDTQYF. The CDR3, as DNA: TGTGCCAGCAGCTTGATGCGAGGAGATACGCAGTATTTT.

The DNA for the CDR3 is TGTGCCAGCAGTTTTAGCGGACCGCCTCAAGAGACCCAGTACTTC. Translated, it gives CASSFSGPPQETQYF. This rearrangement joins TRBV28 to TRBJ2-5, with TRBD2 as a possible D gene (6 bases). Trimming removed 3 bases at V and 2 bases at J, with 13 bases between. CDR1 MDHEN and CDR2 SYDVKM come from the germline V gene. The CDR3 consists of 15 residues.

This clonotype was seen more than once but under ten times. J is TRBJ2-3 and V is TRBV27; a possible D gene is TRBD1 (6 bases). With 6 bases removed from V and 3 bases from J, the gap between germline ends came to 19 bases. The CDR3 runs 16 residues. Germline loops: CDR1 MNHEY, CDR2 SMNVEV (reference sequence). Written as DNA, the CDR3 is TGTGCCAGCAGCCGCTCCACAGGGCTGAGTACAGATACGCAGTATTTT. Encoded protein: CASSRSTGLSTDTQYF.

This clonotype was found a few times. The chain has TRBV7-2 and TRBJ1-3; 9 bases are shared with TRBD1. V dropped 5 bases and J dropped 0; count of bases not matched to a gene: 8. This CDR3 is 17 amino acids long. From germline, CDR1 is SGHTA and CDR2 FQGNSA. The CDR3 is CASSTGTGRDSGNTIYF. The DNA for the CDR3 is TGTGCCAGCAGCACCGGGACAGGGAGGGACTCTGGAAACACCATATATTTT. Full variable domain (missing parts from reference TRBV7-2 and TRBJ1-3): GAGVSQSPSNKVTEKGKDVELRCDPISGHTALYWYRQSLGQGLEFLIYFQGNSAPDKSGLPSDRFSAERTGGSVSTLTIQRTQQEDSAVYLCASSTGTGRDSGNTIYFGEGSWLTVV.

This clonotype was recorded many times. This chain links TRBV7-2 with TRBJ2-3, with D perhaps assigned TRBD1 or TRBD2 (5 bases each). Germline V gene sequence: CDR1 SGHTA, CDR2 FQGNSA. Between the trimmed V and J ends, which lost 4 bases and 2 bases, there was a span of 10 bases. This CDR3 is 14 amino acids long. The CDR3 sequence: CASSSYGTTDTQYF. The CDR3 bases are TGTGCCAGCAGCTCCTATGGGACCACAGATACGCAGTATTTT. The variable domain in full, completed from reference TRBV7-2 and TRBJ2-3, reads GAGVSQSPSNKVTEKGKDVELRCDPISGHTALYWYRQSLGQGLEFLIYFQGNSAPDKSGLPSDRFSAERTGGSVSTLTIQRTQQEDSAVYLCASSSYGTTDTQYFGPGTRLTVL.

J is TRBJ1-6 and V is TRBV2; D remains ambiguous. This CDR3 contains 17 residues. Germline V gene sequence: CDR1 SNHLY, CDR2 FYNNEI. Between the trimmed V and J ends, which lost 3 bases and 9 bases, there was a span of 21 bases. The CDR3 loop is CASSDSLLGGSGSPLHF. The CDR3 nucleotides read TGTGCCAGCAGTGATTCCCTCCTTGGCGGCAGTGGTTCACCCCTCCACTTT.

This clonotype showed up many times. This sequence joins TRBV7-9 and TRBJ2-7; D gene uncertain. The CDR3 has 12 residues. The V gene's germline CDR1 is SEHNR and CDR2 FQNEAQ (reference sequence). The V end was cut by 1 base, the J end by 5 bases, with 6 bases between. In DNA form, the CDR3 reads TGTGCCAGCAGCTTAGACCGGGACGAGCAGTACTTC. Its protein is CASSLDRDEQYF.

This clonotype was observed a few times. The CDR3 region has the DNA TGCGCCAGCAGCCAAGTTCCTAGCGGGGGGTACTACAATGAGCAGTTCTTC. This codes for CASSQVPSGGYYNEQFF. The rearrangement joins TRBV4-1 to TRBJ2-1, with TRBD2 matching over 11 bases. The J segment lost 3 bases and the V segment lost 1 base, leaving 5 bases of the junction unmatched. CDR1 and CDR2 (germline): MGHRA, YSYEKL. The CDR3 is 17 residues long.

This clonotype was observed a few times. This chain connects TRBV7-6 to TRBJ2-1, with unresolved D. From germline, CDR1 is SGHVS and CDR2 FNYEAQ. This CDR3 has 16 amino acids. V was trimmed by 0 bases and J by 8 bases, leaving 17 bases between them. This chain's CDR3 is CASSLANSLPSDEQFF. The DNA of the CDR3 is TGTGCCAGCAGCTTAGCTAATAGCCTCCCATCCGATGAGCAGTTCTTC.

This rearrangement joins TRBV27 to TRBJ2-1; D not certain. The CDR3 extends over 13 amino acids. The germline V gene encodes CDR1 MNHEY and CDR2 SMNVEV (reference sequence). With 3 bases removed from V and 2 bases from J, the gap between germline ends came to 5 bases. The CDR3 nucleotides read TGTGCCAGCAGTTTGACCCCCTACAATGAGCAGTTCTTC. It specifies CASSLTPYNEQFF.

This chain connects TRBV7-2 to TRBJ1-5; D is uncertain. This CDR3 has 15 amino acids. V dropped 5 bases and J dropped 2 bases, with 13 bases sitting between them. CDR1 and CDR2 from the germline V gene are SGHTA and FQGNSA. CDR3: CASSPPPGRNQPQHF. For the CDR3, the DNA is TGTGCCAGCAGCCCTCCCCCAGGCCGCAATCAGCCCCAGCATTTT.

The rearrangement joins TRBV2 to TRBJ1-5; 7 bases agree with TRBD1. Germline CDR1 SNHLY, CDR2 FYNNEI. Trimming at V came to 2 bases and at J to 3 bases, leaving 7 bases not matched to a gene. This CDR3 contains 16 residues. The CDR3 nucleotides read TGTGCCAGCAGTGAATACCCGGGACAGTCCAATCAGCCCCAGCATTTT. Amino acid sequence: CASSEYPGQSNQPQHF.